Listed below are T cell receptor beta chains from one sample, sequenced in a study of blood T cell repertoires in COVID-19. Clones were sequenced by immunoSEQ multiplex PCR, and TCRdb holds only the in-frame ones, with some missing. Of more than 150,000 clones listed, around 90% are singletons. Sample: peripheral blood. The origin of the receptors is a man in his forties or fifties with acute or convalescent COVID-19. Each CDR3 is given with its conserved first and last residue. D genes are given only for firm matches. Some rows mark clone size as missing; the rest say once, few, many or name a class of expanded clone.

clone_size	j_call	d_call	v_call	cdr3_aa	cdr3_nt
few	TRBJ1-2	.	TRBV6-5	CASSNPGGANYGYTF	TGTGCCAGCAGCAACCCCGGGGGAGCTAACTATGGCTACACCTTC
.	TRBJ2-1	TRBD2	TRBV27	CASSFPGGFEQFF	TGTGCCAGCAGTTTCCCGGGGGGTTTTGAGCAGTTCTTC
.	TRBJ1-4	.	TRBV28	CASSIMREKLFF	TGTGCCAGCAGCATTATGAGGGAAAAACTGTTTTTT
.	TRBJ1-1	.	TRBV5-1	CASSLDTSLNTEAFF	TGCGCCAGCAGCTTGGATACATCTTTGAACACTGAAGCTTTCTTT
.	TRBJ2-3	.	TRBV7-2	CASSSGVHTDTQYF	TGTGCCAGCAGCTCAGGGGTCCACACAGATACGCAGTATTTT
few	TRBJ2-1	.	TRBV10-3	CAISEGGSQWQFF	TGTGCCATCAGTGAGGGGGGGTCGCAATGGCAGTTCTTC
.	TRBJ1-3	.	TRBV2	CASQPITGSTGNTIYF	TGTGCCAGCCAACCCATTACAGGGTCAACTGGAAACACCATATATTTT
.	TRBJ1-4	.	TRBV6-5	CASSSLSGATNEKLFF	TGTGCCAGCAGTTCCCTATCAGGGGCAACTAATGAAAAACTGTTTTTT
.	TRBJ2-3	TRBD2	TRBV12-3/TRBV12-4	CASSLSGRDTQYF	TGTGCCAGCAGTTTAAGCGGGAGAGATACGCAGTATTTT
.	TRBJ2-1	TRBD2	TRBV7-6	CASSLSGGGPGSYNEQFF	TGTGCCAGCAGCTTATCTGGCGGGGGTCCCGGCTCCTACAATGAGCAGTTCTTC
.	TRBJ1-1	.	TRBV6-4	CASSDSFAEAEAFF	TGTGCCAGCAGTGACTCGTTTGCGGAGGCTGAAGCTTTCTTT
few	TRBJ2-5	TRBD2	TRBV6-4	CASSEQSGGWETQYF	TGTGCCAGCAGTGAACAGAGCGGGGGTTGGGAGACCCAGTACTTC
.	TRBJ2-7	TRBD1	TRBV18	CASSSLTGQAAYEQYF	TGTGCCAGCTCATCATTGACCGGACAGGCGGCCTACGAGCAGTACTTC
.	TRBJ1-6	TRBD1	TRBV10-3	CAISEPGQGRNSPLHF	TGTGCCATCAGTGAGCCGGGACAGGGGAGGAATTCACCCCTCCACTTT
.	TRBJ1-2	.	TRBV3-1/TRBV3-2	CASSRQGRKYGYTF	TGTGCCAGCAGCCGTCAGGGAAGAAAGTATGGCTACACCTTC
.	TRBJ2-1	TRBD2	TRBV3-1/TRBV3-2	CASSAVLAGAYNEQFF	TGTGCCAGCAGCGCCGTACTAGCGGGGGCCTACAATGAGCAGTTCTTC
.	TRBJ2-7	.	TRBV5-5	CASSLLSSGEQYF	TGTGCCAGCAGCTTGTTGTCGTCCGGGGAGCAGTACTTC
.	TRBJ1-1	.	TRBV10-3	CAIRDTRLGEAFF	TGTGCCATCAGGGACACGAGACTAGGTGAAGCTTTCTTT
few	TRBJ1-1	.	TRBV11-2	CASSLAPPRGWMNTEAFF	TGTGCCAGCAGCTTAGCCCCACCGCGGGGTTGGATGAACACTGAAGCTTTCTTT
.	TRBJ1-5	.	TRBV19	CASLRTASTGYSNQPQHF	TGTGCCAGCCTCCGGACAGCCTCAACGGGGTATAGCAATCAGCCCCAGCATTTT
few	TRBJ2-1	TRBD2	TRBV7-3	CASSSIAGTTYNEQFF	TGTGCCAGCAGCTCAATCGCCGGGACTACTTACAATGAGCAGTTCTTC
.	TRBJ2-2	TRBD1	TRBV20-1	CSASKAGTGLTGELFF	TGCAGTGCTAGTAAGGCCGGGACAGGGCTGACCGGGGAGCTGTTTTTT
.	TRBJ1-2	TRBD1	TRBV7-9	CASSGYRDRGIGGYTF	TGTGCCAGCAGCGGGTACCGGGACAGGGGGATCGGGGGCTACACCTTC
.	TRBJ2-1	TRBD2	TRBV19	CASSTLAGGDTYNEQFF	TGTGCCAGTAGTACCCTAGCGGGGGGGGATACCTACAATGAGCAGTTCTTC
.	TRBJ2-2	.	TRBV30	CALKVGVTAGELFF	TGTGCCCTTAAGGTCGGGGTAACCGCCGGGGAGCTGTTTTTT
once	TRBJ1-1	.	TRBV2	CASSPDSDTEAFF	TGTGCCAGCAGTCCGGACAGTGACACTGAAGCTTTCTTT
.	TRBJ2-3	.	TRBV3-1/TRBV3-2	CASSLLAASTDTQYF	TGTGCCAGCAGCCTCTTAGCGGCTAGCACAGATACGCAGTATTTT
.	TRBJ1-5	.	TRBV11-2	CASSSTGHQPQHF	TGTGCCAGCAGCTCCACAGGGCATCAGCCCCAGCATTTT
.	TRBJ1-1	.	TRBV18	CASSPPPWRLMTGNTEAFF	TGTGCCAGCTCACCACCGCCCTGGAGGTTAATGACGGGAAACACTGAAGCTTTCTTT
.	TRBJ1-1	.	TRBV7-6	CASSLRPLGVSGTEAFF	TGTGCCAGCAGCCTTCGGCCGCTCGGGGTTAGTGGCACTGAAGCTTTCTTT
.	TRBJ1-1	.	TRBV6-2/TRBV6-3	CASSSFRANTEAFF	TGTGCCAGCAGTTCATTCAGGGCTAACACTGAAGCTTTCTTT
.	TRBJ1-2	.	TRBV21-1	CASSAVPGGYGYTF	TGTGCCAGCAGCGCTGTGCCAGGGGGCTATGGCTACACCTTC
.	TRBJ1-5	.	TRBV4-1	CASSPQAQGSNQPQHF	TGCGCCAGCAGCCCCCAGGCCCAGGGAAGCAATCAGCCCCAGCATTTT
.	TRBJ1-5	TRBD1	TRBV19	CASGMDRDQPQHF	TGTGCCAGTGGGATGGACAGGGATCAGCCCCAGCATTTT
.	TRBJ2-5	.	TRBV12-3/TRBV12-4	CASSLTQETQYF	TGTGCCAGCAGCCTGACTCAAGAGACCCAGTACTTC
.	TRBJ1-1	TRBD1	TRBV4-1	CASSQETRQGAYTEAFF	TGCGCCAGCAGCCAAGAGACCCGACAGGGGGCTTACACTGAAGCTTTCTTT
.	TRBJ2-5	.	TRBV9	CASSDAGETQYF	TGTGCCAGCAGCGATGCCGGGGAGACCCAGTACTTC
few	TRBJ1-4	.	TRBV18	CASSPLGPGSREKLFF	TGTGCCAGCTCACCACTAGGCCCAGGGTCAAGGGAAAAACTGTTTTTT
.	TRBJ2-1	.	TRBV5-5	CASSAEQVYNEQFF	TGTGCCAGCAGCGCGGAACAGGTGTACAATGAGCAGTTCTTC
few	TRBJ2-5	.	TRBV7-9	CASSFWQGASETQYF	TGTGCCAGCAGCTTTTGGCAAGGGGCTTCGGAGACCCAGTACTTC
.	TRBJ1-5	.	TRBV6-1	CASSDREWNQPQHF	TGTGCCAGCAGTGACAGGGAATGGAATCAGCCCCAGCATTTT
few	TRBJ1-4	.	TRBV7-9	CASSTSDTGFEGEKLFF	TGTGCCAGCAGCACGTCTGACACGGGGTTTGAGGGTGAAAAACTGTTTTTT
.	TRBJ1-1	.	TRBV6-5	CASRPTQNTEAFF	TGTGCCAGCAGGCCGACACAGAACACTGAAGCTTTCTTT
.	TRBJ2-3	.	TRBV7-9	CASSPTPDTQYF	TGTGCCAGCAGCCCGACTCCTGATACGCAGTATTTT
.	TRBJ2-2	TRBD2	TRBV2	CASVFGLAGGLNTGELFF	TGTGCCAGTGTCTTCGGACTAGCGGGGGGGCTGAACACCGGGGAGCTGTTTTTT